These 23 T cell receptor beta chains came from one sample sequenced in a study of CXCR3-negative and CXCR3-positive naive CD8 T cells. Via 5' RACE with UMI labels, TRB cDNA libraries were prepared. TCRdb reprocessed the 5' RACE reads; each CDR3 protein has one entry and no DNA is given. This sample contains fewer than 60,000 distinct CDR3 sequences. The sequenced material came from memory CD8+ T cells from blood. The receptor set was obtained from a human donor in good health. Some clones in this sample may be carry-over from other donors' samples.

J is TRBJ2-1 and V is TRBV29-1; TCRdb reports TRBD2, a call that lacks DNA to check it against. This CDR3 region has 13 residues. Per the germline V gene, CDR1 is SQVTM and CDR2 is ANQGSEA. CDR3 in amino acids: CSCGEGPVDEQFF.

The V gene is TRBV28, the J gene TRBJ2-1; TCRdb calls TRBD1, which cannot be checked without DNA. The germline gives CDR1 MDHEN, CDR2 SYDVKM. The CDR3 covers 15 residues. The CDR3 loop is CASSLIDRGSDEQFF.

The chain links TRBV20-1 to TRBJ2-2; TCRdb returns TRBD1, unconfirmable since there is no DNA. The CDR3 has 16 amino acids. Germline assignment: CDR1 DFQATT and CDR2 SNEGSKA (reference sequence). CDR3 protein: CSARHWTASLPGELFF.

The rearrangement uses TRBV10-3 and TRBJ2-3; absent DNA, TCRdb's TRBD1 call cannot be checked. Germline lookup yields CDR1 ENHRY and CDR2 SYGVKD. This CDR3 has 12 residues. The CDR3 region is CAISDEGDTQYF.

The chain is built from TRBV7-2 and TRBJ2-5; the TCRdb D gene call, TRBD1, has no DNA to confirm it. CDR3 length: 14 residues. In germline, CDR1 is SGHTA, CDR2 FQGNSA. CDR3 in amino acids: CASSYRTPGGTQYF.

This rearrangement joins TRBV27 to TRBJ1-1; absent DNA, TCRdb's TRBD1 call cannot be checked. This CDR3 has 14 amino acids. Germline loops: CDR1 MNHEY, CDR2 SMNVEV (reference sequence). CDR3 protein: CASSLSRGDTEAFF.

This CDR3 reads CASSRNSVAKNIQHF. This rearrangement joins TRBV27 to TRBJ2-4. This CDR3 has 15 amino acids. Germline CDR1 is MNHEY and CDR2 is SMNVEV (reference sequence).

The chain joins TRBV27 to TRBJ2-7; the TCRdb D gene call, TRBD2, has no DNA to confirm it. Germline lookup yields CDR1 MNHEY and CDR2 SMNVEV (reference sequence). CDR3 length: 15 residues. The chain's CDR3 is CASSLDGGAYYEQYF.

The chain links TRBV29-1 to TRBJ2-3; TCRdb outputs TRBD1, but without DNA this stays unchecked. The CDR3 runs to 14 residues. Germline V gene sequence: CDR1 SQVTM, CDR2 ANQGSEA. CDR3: CSVATGAGTDTQYF.

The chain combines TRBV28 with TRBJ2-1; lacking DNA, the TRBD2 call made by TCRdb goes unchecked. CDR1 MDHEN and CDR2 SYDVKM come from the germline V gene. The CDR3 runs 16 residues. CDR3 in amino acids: CASKPPGGLSYNEQFF.

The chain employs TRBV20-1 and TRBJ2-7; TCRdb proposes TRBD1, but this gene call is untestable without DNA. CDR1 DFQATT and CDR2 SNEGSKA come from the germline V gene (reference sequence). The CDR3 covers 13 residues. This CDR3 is CSARFGHLYEQYF.

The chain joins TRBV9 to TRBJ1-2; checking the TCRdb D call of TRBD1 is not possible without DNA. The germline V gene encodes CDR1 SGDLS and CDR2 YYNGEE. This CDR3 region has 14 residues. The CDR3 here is CASSSDRANYGYTF.

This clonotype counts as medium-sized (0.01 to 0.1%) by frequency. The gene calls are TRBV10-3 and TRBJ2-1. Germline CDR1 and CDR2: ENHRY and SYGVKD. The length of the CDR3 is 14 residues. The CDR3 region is CAISAESDYNEQFF.

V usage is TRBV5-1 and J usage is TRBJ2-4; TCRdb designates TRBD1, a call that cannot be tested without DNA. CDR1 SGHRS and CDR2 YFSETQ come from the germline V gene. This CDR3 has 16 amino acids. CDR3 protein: CASPREPDLAKNIQYF.

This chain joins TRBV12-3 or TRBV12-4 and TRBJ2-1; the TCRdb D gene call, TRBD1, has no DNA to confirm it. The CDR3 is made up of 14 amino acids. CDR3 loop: CASKGVASYNEQFF.

CDR3 protein: CASRSPYEQYF. V usage is TRBV12-3 or TRBV12-4 and J usage is TRBJ2-7. CDR3 length: 11 residues.

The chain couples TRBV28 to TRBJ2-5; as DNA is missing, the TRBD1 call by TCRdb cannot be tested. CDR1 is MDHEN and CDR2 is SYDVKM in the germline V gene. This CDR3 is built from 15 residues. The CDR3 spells CASSQGQILGETQYF.

The CDR3 loop reads CASTLKGKSYEQYF. The gene calls are TRBV28 and TRBJ2-7; the D call of TRBD1 rests on TCRdb alone, since no DNA is present to check it. The CDR3 totals 14 residues. Germline V gene sequence: CDR1 MDHEN, CDR2 SYDVKM.

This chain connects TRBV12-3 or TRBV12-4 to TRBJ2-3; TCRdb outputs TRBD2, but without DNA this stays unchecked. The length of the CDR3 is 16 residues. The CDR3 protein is CASSPWGSGDTDTQYF.

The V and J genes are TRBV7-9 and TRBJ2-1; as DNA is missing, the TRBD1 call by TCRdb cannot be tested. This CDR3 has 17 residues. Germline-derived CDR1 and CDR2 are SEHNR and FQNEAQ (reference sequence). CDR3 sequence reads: CASSVPVGTRGGDEQFF.

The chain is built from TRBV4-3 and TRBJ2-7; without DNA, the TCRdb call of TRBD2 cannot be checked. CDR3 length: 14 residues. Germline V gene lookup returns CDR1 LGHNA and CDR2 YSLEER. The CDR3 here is CASSQERGSYEQYF.

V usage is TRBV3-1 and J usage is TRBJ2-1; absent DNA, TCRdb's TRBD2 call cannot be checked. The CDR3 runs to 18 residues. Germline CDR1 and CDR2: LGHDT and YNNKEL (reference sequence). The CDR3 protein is CASSQDVAGGLEGNEQFF.

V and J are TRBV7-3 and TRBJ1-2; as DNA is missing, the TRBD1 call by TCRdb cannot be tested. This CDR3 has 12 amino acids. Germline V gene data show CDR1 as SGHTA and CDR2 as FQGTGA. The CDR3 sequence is CASSSGLSGYTF.